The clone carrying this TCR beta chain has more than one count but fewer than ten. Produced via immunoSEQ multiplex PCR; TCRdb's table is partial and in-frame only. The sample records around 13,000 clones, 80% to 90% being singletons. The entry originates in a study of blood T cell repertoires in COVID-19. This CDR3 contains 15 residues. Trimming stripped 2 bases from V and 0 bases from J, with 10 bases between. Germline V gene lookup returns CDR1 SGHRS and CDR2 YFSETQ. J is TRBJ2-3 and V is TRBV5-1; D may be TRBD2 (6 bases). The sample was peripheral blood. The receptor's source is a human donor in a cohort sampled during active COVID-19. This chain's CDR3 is CASSFGGTSTDTQYF. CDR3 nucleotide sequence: TGCGCCAGCAGCTTTGGGGGGACTAGCACAGATACGCAGTATTTT.